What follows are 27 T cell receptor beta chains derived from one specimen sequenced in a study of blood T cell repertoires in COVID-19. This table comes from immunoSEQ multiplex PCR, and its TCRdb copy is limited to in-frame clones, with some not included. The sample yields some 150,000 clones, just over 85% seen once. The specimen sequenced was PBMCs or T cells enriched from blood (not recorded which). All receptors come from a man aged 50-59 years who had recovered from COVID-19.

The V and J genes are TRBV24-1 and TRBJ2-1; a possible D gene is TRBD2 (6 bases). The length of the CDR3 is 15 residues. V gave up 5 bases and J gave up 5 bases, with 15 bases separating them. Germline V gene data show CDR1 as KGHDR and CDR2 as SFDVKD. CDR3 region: CATSVSGSVDNEQFF. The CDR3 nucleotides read TGTGCCACCAGTGTTAGCGGCTCCGTTGACAATGAGCAGTTCTTC.

The CDR3 region is CASSSYPREQFF. DNA of the CDR3: TGTGCCAGCAGCTCCTACCCCCGGGAGCAGTTCTTC. V usage is TRBV7-2 and J usage is TRBJ2-1; unclear D gene. The germline gives CDR1 SGHTA, CDR2 FQGNSA. The CDR3 has 12 residues. Trimming removed 4 bases at V and 10 bases at J, with 11 bases between.

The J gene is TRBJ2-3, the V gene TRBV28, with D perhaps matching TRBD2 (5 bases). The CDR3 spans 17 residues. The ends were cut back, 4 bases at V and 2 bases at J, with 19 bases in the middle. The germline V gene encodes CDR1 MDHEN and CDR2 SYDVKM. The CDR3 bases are TGTGCCAGCAGTTCGGGCGGGCGGACCGGGTCCACAGATACGCAGTATTTT. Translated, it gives CASSSGGRTGSTDTQYF.

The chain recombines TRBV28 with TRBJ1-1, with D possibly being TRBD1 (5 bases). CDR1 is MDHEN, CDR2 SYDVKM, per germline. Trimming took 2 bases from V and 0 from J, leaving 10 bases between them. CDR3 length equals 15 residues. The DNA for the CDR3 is TGTGCCAGCAGTTTACATTCAGGGCTGAACACTGAAGCTTTCTTT. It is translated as CASSLHSGLNTEAFF.

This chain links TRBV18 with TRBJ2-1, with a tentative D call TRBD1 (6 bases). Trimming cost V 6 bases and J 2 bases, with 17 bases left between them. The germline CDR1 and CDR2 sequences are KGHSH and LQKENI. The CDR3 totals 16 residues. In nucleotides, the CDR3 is TGTGCCAGCTCGCCCTTTGATCCAGGGGCCTACAATGAGCAGTTCTTC. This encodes CASSPFDPGAYNEQFF.

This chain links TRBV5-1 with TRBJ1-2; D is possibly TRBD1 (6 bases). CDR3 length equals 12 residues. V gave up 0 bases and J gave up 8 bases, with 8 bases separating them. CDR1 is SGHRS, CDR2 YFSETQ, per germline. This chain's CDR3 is CASSLGGQGYTF. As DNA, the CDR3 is TGCGCCAGCAGCTTGGGGGGGCAAGGCTACACCTTC.

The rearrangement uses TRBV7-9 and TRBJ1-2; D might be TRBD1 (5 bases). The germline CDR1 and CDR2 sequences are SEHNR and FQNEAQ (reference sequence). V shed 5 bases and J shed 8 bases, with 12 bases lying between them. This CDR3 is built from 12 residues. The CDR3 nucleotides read TGTGCCAGCAGCCCTCCCCAGGGCGGCTACACCTTC. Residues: CASSPPQGGYTF.

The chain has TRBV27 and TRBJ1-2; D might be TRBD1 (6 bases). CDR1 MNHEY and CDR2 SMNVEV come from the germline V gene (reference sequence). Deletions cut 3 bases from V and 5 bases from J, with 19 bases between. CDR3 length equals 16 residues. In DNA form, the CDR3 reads TGTGCCAGCAGTTTGGCCGGGGGGGCGCAGTATTATGGCTACACCTTC. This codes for CASSLAGGAQYYGYTF.

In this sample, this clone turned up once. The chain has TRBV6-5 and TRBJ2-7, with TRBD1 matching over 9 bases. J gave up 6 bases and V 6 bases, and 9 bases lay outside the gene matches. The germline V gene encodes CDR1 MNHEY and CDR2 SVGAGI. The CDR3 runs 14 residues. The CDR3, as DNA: TGTGCCAGCAGGAGAGGGGGACAGGGTCTCGAGCAGTACTTC. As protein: CASRRGGQGLEQYF.

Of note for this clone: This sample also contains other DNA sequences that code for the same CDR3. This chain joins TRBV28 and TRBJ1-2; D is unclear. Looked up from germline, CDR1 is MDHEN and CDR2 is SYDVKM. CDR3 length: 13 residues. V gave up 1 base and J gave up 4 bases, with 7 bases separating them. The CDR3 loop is CASSLSGGYGYTF. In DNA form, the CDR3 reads TGTGCCAGCAGTTTATCTGGCGGCTATGGCTACACCTTC.

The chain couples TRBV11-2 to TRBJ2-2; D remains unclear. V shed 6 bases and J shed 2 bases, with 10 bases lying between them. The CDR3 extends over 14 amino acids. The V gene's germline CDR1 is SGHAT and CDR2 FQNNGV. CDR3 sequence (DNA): TGTGCCAGCAGGCGATACAGCAACACCGGGGAGCTGTTTTTT. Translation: CASRRYSNTGELFF.

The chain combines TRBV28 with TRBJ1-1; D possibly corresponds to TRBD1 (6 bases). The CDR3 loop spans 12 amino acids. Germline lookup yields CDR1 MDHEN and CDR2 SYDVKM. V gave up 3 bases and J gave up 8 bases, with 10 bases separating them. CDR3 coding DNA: TGTGCCAGCAGTTTGCTCAGGGGAGAAGCTTTCTTT. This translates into CASSLLRGEAFF.

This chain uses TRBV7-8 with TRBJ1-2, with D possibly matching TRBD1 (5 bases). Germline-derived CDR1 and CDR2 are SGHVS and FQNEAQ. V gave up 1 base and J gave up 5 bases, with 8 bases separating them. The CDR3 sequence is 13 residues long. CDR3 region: CASSLGQFYGYTF. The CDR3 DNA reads TGTGCCAGCAGCTTAGGACAGTTTTATGGCTACACCTTC.

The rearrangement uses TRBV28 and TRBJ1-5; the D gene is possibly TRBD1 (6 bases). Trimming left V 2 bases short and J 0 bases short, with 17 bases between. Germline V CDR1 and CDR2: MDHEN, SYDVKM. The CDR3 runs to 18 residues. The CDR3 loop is CASSLRGGGLYSNQPQHF. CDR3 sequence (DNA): TGTGCCAGCAGTTTACGAGGGGGGGGGTTATATAGCAATCAGCCCCAGCATTTT.

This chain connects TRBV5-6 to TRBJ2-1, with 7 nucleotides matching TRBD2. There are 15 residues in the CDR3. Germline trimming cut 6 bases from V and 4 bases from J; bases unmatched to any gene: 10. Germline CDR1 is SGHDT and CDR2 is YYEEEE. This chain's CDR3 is CASIVGGLNYNEQFF. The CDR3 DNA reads TGTGCCAGCATCGTGGGGGGACTAAATTACAATGAGCAGTTCTTC.

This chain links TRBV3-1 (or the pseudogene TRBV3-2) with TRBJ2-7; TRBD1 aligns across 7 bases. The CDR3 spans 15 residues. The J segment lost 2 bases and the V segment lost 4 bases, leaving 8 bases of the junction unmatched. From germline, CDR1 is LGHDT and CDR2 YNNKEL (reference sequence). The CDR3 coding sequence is TGTGCCAGCAGCCGCCGGGACAGACTCCCCTACGAGCAGTACTTC. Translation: CASSRRDRLPYEQYF.

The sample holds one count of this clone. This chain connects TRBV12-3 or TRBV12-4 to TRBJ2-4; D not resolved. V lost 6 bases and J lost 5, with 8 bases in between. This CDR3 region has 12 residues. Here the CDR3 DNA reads TGTGCCAGCAGCAATCGAGAAAACATTCAGTACTTC. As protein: CASSNRENIQYF.

As DNA, the CDR3 is TGCAGCGCCCACGGGGGCGGGGGGTTTTATGAGCAGTTCTTC. Translation: CSAHGGGGFYEQFF. The chain recombines TRBV29-1 with TRBJ2-1, with 8 bases lining up with TRBD2. CDR1 is SQVTM, CDR2 ANQGSEA, per germline. V dropped 7 bases and J dropped 8; count of bases not matched to a gene: 13. This CDR3 spans 14 amino acids.

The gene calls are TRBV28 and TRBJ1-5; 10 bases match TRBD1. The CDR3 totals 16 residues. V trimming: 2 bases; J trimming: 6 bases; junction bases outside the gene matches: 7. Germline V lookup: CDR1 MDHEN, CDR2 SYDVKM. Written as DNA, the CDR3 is TGTGCCAGCAGTTTAATTGGACAGGGGGTAGCTCAGCCCCAGCATTTT. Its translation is CASSLIGQGVAQPQHF.

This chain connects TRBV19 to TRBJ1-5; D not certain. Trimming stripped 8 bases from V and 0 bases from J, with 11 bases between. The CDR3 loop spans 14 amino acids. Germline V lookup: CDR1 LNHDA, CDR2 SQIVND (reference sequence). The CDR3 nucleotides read TGTGCCAGTGCCCCTGCGGTTAGCAATCAGCCCCAGCATTTT. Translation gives CASAPAVSNQPQHF. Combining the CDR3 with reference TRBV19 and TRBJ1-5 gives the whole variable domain DGGITQSPKYLFRKEGQNVTLSCEQNLNHDAMYWYRQDPGQGLRLIYYSQIVNDFQKGDIAEGYSVSREKKESFPLTVTSAQKNPTAFYLCASAPAVSNQPQHFGDGTRLSIL.

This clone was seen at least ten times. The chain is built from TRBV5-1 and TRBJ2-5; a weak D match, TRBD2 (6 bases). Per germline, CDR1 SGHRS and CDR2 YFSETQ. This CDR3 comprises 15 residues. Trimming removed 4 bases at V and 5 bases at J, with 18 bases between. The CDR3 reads CASSPWTGVGETQYF. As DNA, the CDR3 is TGCGCCAGCAGCCCGTGGACGGGGGTAGGGGAGACCCAGTACTTC.

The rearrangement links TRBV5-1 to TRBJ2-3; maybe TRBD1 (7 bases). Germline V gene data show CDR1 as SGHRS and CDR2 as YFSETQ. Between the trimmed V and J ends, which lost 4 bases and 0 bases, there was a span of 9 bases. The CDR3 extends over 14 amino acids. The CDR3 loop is CASSAGQSTDTQYF. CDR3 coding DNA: TGCGCCAGCAGCGCGGGACAGAGCACAGATACGCAGTATTTT. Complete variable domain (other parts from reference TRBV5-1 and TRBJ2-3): KAGVTQTPRYLIKTRGQQVTLSCSPISGHRSVSWYQQTPGQGLQFLFEYFSETQRNKGNFPGRFSGRQFSNSRSEMNVSTLELGDSALYLCASSAGQSTDTQYFGPGTRLTVL.

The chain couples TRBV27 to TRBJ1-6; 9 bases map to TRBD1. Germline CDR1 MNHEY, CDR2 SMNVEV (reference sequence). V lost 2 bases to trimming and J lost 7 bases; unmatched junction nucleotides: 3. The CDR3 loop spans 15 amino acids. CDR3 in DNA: TGTGCCAGCAGTTTAGCCGGGACAGGGAATTCACCCCTCCACTTT. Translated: CASSLAGTGNSPLHF.

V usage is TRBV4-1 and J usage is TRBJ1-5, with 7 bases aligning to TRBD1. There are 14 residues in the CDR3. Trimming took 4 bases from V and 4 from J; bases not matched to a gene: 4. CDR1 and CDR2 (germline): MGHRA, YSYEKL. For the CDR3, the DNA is TGCGCCAGCAGCCCGACAGGGTCGAATCAGCCCCAGCATTTT. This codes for CASSPTGSNQPQHF.

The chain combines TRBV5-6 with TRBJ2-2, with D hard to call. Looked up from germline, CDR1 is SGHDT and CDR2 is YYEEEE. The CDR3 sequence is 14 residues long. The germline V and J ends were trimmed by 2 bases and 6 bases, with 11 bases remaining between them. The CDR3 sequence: CASSFGRFAGELFF. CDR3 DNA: TGTGCCAGCAGCTTTGGTAGATTTGCCGGGGAGCTGTTTTTT.

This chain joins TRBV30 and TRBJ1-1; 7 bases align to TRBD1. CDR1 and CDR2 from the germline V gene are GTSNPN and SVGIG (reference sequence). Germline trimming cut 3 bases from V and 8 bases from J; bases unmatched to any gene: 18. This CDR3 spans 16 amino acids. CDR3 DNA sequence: TGTGCCTGGAGGAGGGACAGCCACTTGTTGAACTCCGAAGCTTTCTTT. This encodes CAWRRDSHLLNSEAFF. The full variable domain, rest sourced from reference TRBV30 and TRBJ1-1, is SQTIHQWPATLVQPVGSPLSLECTVEGTSNPNLYWYRQAAGRGLQLLFYSVGIGQISSEVPQNLSASRPQDRQFILSSKKLLLSDSGFYLCAWRRDSHLLNSEAFFGQGTRLTVV.

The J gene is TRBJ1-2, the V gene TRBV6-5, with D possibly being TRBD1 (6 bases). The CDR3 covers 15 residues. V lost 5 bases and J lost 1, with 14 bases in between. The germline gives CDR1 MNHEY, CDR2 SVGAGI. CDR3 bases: TGTGCCAGCAGTACGACAGGCCTTCTTAACTATGGCTACACCTTC. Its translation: CASSTTGLLNYGYTF.